Presented here are 16 T cell receptor beta chains from one specimen sequenced in a study of blood T cell repertoires in COVID-19. TCRdb's table, derived via immunoSEQ multiplex PCR, lists solely in-frame clones and lacks some. The sample lists 250,000 to 300,000 clones, 80% to 85% seen once, with about 2.9% in the top ten. Sequencing was carried out using peripheral blood. The source is an older woman with active or convalescent COVID-19.

The sample holds one count of this clone. J is TRBJ2-5 and V is TRBV20-1; D is perhaps TRBD2 (7 bases). The CDR3 length is 11 residues. V was pared by 8 bases and J by 4 bases, with 11 bases between. CDR1 is DFQATT and CDR2 is SNEGSKA in the germline V gene (reference sequence). The CDR3 sequence: CSMAGAETQYF. CDR3 bases: TGCAGTATGGCGGGGGCAGAGACCCAGTACTTC.

This clone appeared once. The chain employs TRBV4-1 and TRBJ2-3, with 8 bases identical to TRBD2. CDR1 is MGHRA and CDR2 is YSYEKL in the germline V gene. This CDR3 region has 15 residues. Germline trimming cut 5 bases from V and 4 bases from J; bases unmatched to any gene: 8. The CDR3 reads CASSDGLARADTQYF. Written as DNA, the CDR3 is TGCGCCAGCAGCGACGGACTAGCTCGGGCAGATACGCAGTATTTT.

The rearrangement joins TRBV7-8 to TRBJ2-7; 9 bases fit TRBD1. Germline trimming cut 4 bases from V and 3 bases from J; bases unmatched to any gene: 7. The CDR3 sequence is 15 residues long. Germline CDR1 reads SGHVS; CDR2 reads FQNEAQ. Here the CDR3 DNA reads TGTGCCAGCAGCTATTGGGGACAGGGAGTCTACGAGCAGTACTTC. Amino acids: CASSYWGQGVYEQYF.

The chain joins TRBV6-4 to TRBJ1-4; D possibly corresponds to TRBD1 (5 bases). Germline loops: CDR1 MRHNA, CDR2 SNTAGT. Trimming stripped 3 bases from V and 8 bases from J, with 16 bases between. The CDR3 extends over 15 amino acids. CDR3 protein: CASSEAHGAGEKLFF. The CDR3 DNA reads TGTGCCAGCAGTGAGGCGCATGGGGCCGGCGAAAAACTGTTTTTT.

The gene calls are TRBV9 and TRBJ2-3; TRBD1 matches 11 bases. Germline CDR1 SGDLS, CDR2 YYNGEE. The junction had 6 bases not matched to a gene; V was cut back by 4 bases and J by 5 bases. The CDR3 is 15 amino acids. CDR3 nucleotides: TGTGCCAGCAGCCTGGGAGGGACAGGGGGAGATACGCAGTATTTT. Amino acids: CASSLGGTGGDTQYF. The complete variable domain, with remaining parts taken from reference TRBV9 and TRBJ2-3, reads DSGVTQTPKHLITATGQRVTLRCSPRSGDLSVYWYQQSLDQGLQFLIQYYNGEERAKGNILERFSAQQFPDLHSELNLSSLELGDSALYFCASSLGGTGGDTQYFGPGTRLTVL.

V is TRBV19 and J is TRBJ1-1; no clear D. CDR1 is LNHDA and CDR2 is SQIVND in the germline V gene (reference sequence). Trimming took off 9 bases at V and 0 bases at J, with 11 bases between the two ends. This CDR3 region has 13 residues. The CDR3 loop is CASSNEMNTEAFF. CDR3 sequence (DNA): TGTGCCAGCTCGAATGAGATGAACACTGAAGCTTTCTTT. The complete variable domain, with remaining parts taken from reference TRBV19 and TRBJ1-1, reads DGGITQSPKYLFRKEGQNVTLSCEQNLNHDAMYWYRQDPGQGLRLIYYSQIVNDFQKGDIAEGYSVSREKKESFPLTVTSAQKNPTAFYLCASSNEMNTEAFFGQGTRLTVV.

This rearrangement joins TRBV4-3 to TRBJ2-1; weak D call: TRBD2 (6 bases). The CDR3 length is 17 residues. Trimming stripped 3 bases from V and 2 bases from J, with 17 bases between. Germline V gene sequence: CDR1 LGHNA, CDR2 YSLEER. The CDR3 here is CASSQFAGRGTYNEQFF. The CDR3 region has the DNA TGCGCCAGCAGCCAGTTTGCGGGAAGAGGGACCTACAATGAGCAGTTCTTC.

This clone was counted a single time. The rearrangement uses TRBV5-4 and TRBJ2-1, with 9 positions matching TRBD1. Per germline, CDR1 SGHNT and CDR2 YYREEE (reference sequence). V lost 3 bases, J lost 6 bases, and 7 bases stayed unmatched. The CDR3 totals 15 residues. The CDR3 DNA is TGTGCCAGCAGCTCGGGACAGGGCGGGGGCAATGAGCAGTTCTTC. Its protein is CASSSGQGGGNEQFF.

This clone has more than one count but fewer than ten. V usage is TRBV19 and J usage is TRBJ1-5; the D gene is possibly TRBD1 (6 bases). Per the germline V gene, CDR1 is LNHDA and CDR2 is SQIVND (reference sequence). Trimming removed 6 bases from V and 7 bases from J, with 19 bases in between. The CDR3 covers 15 residues. CDR3 residues: CASRAGASRKQPQHF. The CDR3 DNA follows: TGTGCCAGTAGGGCAGGGGCGTCGAGGAAACAGCCCCAGCATTTT.

The rearrangement links TRBV10-3 to TRBJ1-6; D gene ambiguous. CDR1 and CDR2 from the germline V gene are ENHRY and SYGVKD. Deletions cut 7 bases from V and 8 bases from J, with 12 bases between. This CDR3 comprises 13 residues. CDR3 sequence: CAINRGVDSPLHF. The DNA for the CDR3 is TGTGCCATCAATCGGGGAGTTGATTCACCCCTCCACTTT.

The chain carries TRBV4-3 and TRBJ1-2, with D perhaps matching TRBD1 (5 bases). V lost 0 bases to trimming and J lost 7 bases, with 15 bases between them. Germline V lookup: CDR1 LGHNA, CDR2 YSLEER. The CDR3 length is 15 residues. The CDR3 loop reads CASSQDYRNLGGYTF. CDR3 in DNA: TGCGCCAGCAGCCAAGATTACAGGAACCTAGGTGGCTACACCTTC.

This chain links TRBV5-4 with TRBJ1-1; no clear D gene. V lost 0 bases and J lost 6, with 12 bases in between. This CDR3 is built from 14 residues. CDR1 is SGHNT, CDR2 YYREEE, per germline (reference sequence). In nucleotides, the CDR3 is TGTGCCAGCAGCTTGGTTAACAGTCGAGCTGAAGCTTTCTTT. Residues: CASSLVNSRAEAFF.

The genes are TRBV27 and TRBJ2-3; weak D call: TRBD2 (7 bases). Germline CDR1 MNHEY, CDR2 SMNVEV (reference sequence). V dropped 4 bases and J dropped 4 bases, with 15 bases sitting between them. CDR3 length: 15 residues. DNA for the CDR3: TGTGCCAGCAGTTCCGGGGGGCGGAGCGCAGATACGCAGTATTTT. This sequence encodes CASSSGGRSADTQYF.

In nucleotides, the CDR3 is TGTGCCAGCAGCTTGTACTGGTCCACCGGGGAGCTGTTTTTT. This translates into CASSLYWSTGELFF. The chain joins TRBV5-4 to TRBJ2-2; D is uncertain. The CDR3 consists of 14 residues. In germline, CDR1 is SGHNT, CDR2 YYREEE (reference sequence). Trimming took off 1 base at V and 4 bases at J, with 8 bases between the two ends.

The chain uses TRBV6-2 or TRBV6-3 and TRBJ2-5, with 8 bases that match TRBD1. Germline V gene sequence: CDR1 MNHEY, CDR2 SVGEGT. The CDR3 has 15 amino acids. V gave up 4 bases and J gave up 4 bases; unmatched junction bases: 8. Written as DNA, the CDR3 is TGTGCCAGCAGTTTGGTCAGGGGGCGGGGAGAGACCCAGTACTTC. Its translation is CASSLVRGRGETQYF.

The rearrangement links TRBV5-6 to TRBJ2-1; 8 nucleotides align to TRBD1. The CDR3 loop spans 13 amino acids. From germline, CDR1 is SGHDT and CDR2 YYEEEE. The CDR3 sequence: CESGTGNYNEQFF. The DNA for the CDR3 is TGTGAATCCGGGACAGGCAATTACAATGAGCAGTTCTTC. Looking up the rest from reference TRBV5-6 and TRBJ2-1 gives the full variable domain: DAGVTQSPTHLIKTRGQQVTLRCSPKSGHDTVSWYQQALGQGPQFIFQYYEEEERQRGNFPDRFSGHQFPNYSSELNVNALLLGDSALYLCESGTGNYNEQFFGPGTRLTVL.